These 25 T cell receptor beta chains were all obtained from the same sample, sequenced in a study of blood T cell repertoires in COVID-19. The protocol was immunoSEQ multiplex PCR, while the TCRdb copy is restricted to in-frame clones and leaves out a portion. The table records roughly 250,000 clones, 80% to 90% of them present only once. Sequencing was done on a sample of PBMCs or T cells enriched from blood (not recorded which). The receptors were sampled from a woman aged 25 to 39 who had recovered from COVID-19.

The V and J genes are TRBV28 and TRBJ2-5; 9 positions match TRBD2. Germline lookup yields CDR1 MDHEN and CDR2 SYDVKM. The length of the CDR3 is 16 residues. J was trimmed by 1 base and V by 6 bases; bases with no gene match: 9. In DNA form, the CDR3 reads TGTGCCAGCAGCATCGATGTACTAGCGGGCCAAGAGACCCAGTACTTC. Translating it yields CASSIDVLAGQETQYF.

The chain combines TRBV18 with TRBJ1-1; D not certain. The V end was cut by 3 bases, the J end by 0 bases, with 8 bases between. In germline, CDR1 is KGHSH, CDR2 LQKENI. The CDR3 contains 14 residues. The DNA for the CDR3 is TGTGCCAGCTCACCTCTTCCAGTGAACACTGAAGCTTTCTTT. Translating it yields CASSPLPVNTEAFF.

CDR3 amino acids: CASSLGRLGYEQYF. The CDR3 region has the DNA TGTGCCAGCAGCTTAGGGAGGCTCGGCTACGAGCAGTACTTC. The V and J genes are TRBV7-2 and TRBJ2-7, with D possibly TRBD2 on 5 matching bases. Looked up from germline, CDR1 is SGHTA and CDR2 is FQGNSA. The CDR3 totals 14 residues. V lost 1 base to trimming and J lost 3 bases, with 10 bases between them.

The chain links TRBV5-1 to TRBJ2-3; D is unclear. Trimming stripped 0 bases from V and 4 bases from J, with 6 bases between. The CDR3 covers 13 residues. In germline, CDR1 is SGHRS, CDR2 YFSETQ. CDR3 residues: CASSLGSADTQYF. DNA for the CDR3: TGCGCCAGCAGCTTGGGAAGCGCAGATACGCAGTATTTT.

This clone was picked up one time. CDR3 sequence (DNA): TGTGCCACCAGCCCTGGGCCCAGGGGGCATATCGCGGAAAAACTGTTTTTT. Its translation: CATSPGPRGHIAEKLFF. This sequence joins TRBV15 and TRBJ1-4, with 8 bases fitting TRBD1. The CDR3 is made up of 17 amino acids. The germline V gene has CDR1 LNHNV and CDR2 YYDKDF (reference sequence). Losses at the gene ends were 5 bases for V and 8 bases for J; bases not matched to a gene: 16.

The chain uses TRBV19 and TRBJ2-1; TRBD2 matches 11 bases. The CDR3 extends over 16 amino acids. The V and J ends lost 9 bases and 5 bases, in that order; junction bases with no gene match: 12. Germline CDR1 is LNHDA and CDR2 is SQIVND (reference sequence). As DNA, the CDR3 is TGTGCCAGCTCTTCCCTCCCGGGACTAGCGGACAATGAGCAGTTCTTC. It specifies CASSSLPGLADNEQFF.

The chain uses TRBV15 and TRBJ2-7; 8 positions agree with TRBD1. The CDR3 is 17 amino acids. Per the germline V gene, CDR1 is LNHNV and CDR2 is YYDKDF (reference sequence). V lost 3 bases to trimming and J lost 3 bases; unmatched junction nucleotides: 13. CDR3 residues: CATSRGLGQGESYEQYF. The CDR3 nucleotides read TGTGCCACCAGCAGGGGGCTCGGACAGGGTGAGAGCTACGAGCAGTACTTC.

This chain links TRBV10-1 with TRBJ2-7; D not resolved. This CDR3 spans 13 amino acids. Germline V lookup: CDR1 WNHNN, CDR2 SYGVQD (reference sequence). Deletions cut 5 bases from V and 0 bases from J, with 8 bases between. The DNA of the CDR3 is TGCGCCAGCAGTAGTGGCAGCTCCTACGAGCAGTACTTC. The encoded protein is CASSSGSSYEQYF.

This rearrangement joins TRBV15 to TRBJ2-3; 13 bases map to TRBD2. From germline, CDR1 is LNHNV and CDR2 YYDKDF (reference sequence). V lost 3 bases and J lost 3; bases outside the gene matches: 15. The length of the CDR3 is 20 residues. The chain's CDR3 is CATSRNTPGLAGLSTDTQYF. The DNA of the CDR3 is TGTGCCACCAGCAGGAATACGCCGGGACTAGCGGGATTAAGTACAGATACGCAGTATTTT.

The rearrangement uses TRBV29-1 and TRBJ2-1, with 11 bases fitting TRBD2. There are 16 residues in the CDR3. V dropped 6 bases and J dropped 7; count of bases not matched to a gene: 14. Germline values: CDR1 SQVTM, CDR2 ANQGSEA. The CDR3 spells CSVPFGTSGFVNEQFF. The CDR3 bases are TGCAGCGTCCCTTTTGGGACTAGCGGCTTTGTGAATGAGCAGTTCTTC.

The CDR3: CASSPQGRQRYSGNTIYF. The CDR3 coding sequence is TGTGCCAGCAGCCCACAGGGGCGTCAGCGCTACTCTGGAAACACCATATATTTT. The V and J genes are TRBV7-9 and TRBJ1-3, with 7 bases lining up with TRBD1. Germline lookup yields CDR1 SEHNR and CDR2 FQNEAQ (reference sequence). The V and J ends lost 5 bases and 0 bases, in that order; junction bases with no gene match: 13. The CDR3 is 18 amino acids.

V is TRBV28 and J is TRBJ1-2, with a possible D match to TRBD1 (5 bases). The length of the CDR3 is 14 residues. Germline V gives CDR1 MDHEN, CDR2 SYDVKM. V lost 8 bases and J lost 4, with 17 bases in between. The chain's CDR3 is CASDGGVSGYGYTF. DNA of the CDR3: TGTGCCAGCGACGGGGGGGTTAGCGGCTATGGCTACACCTTC.

In nucleotides, the CDR3 is TGCGCCAGCAGGGCTACCTGGCGGGGAGGTTCCTACGAGCAGTACTTC. Its translation: CASRATWRGGSYEQYF. This rearrangement joins TRBV4-1 to TRBJ2-7; D is perhaps TRBD2 (6 bases). This CDR3 is 16 amino acids long. The ends were cut back, 6 bases at V and 1 base at J, with 19 bases in the middle. CDR1 MGHRA and CDR2 YSYEKL come from the germline V gene.

The gene calls are TRBV28 and TRBJ2-5; D possibly corresponds to TRBD2 (5 bases). This CDR3 is 12 amino acids long. V gave up 6 bases and J gave up 5 bases, with 10 bases separating them. CDR1 MDHEN and CDR2 SYDVKM come from the germline V gene. CDR3 DNA sequence: TGTGCCAGCAGACGAGGGCGGGAGACCCAGTACTTC. Translation gives CASRRGRETQYF.

This rearrangement joins TRBV24-1 to TRBJ1-2, with D hard to call. Germline values: CDR1 KGHDR, CDR2 SFDVKD. This CDR3 is 13 amino acids long. V shed 4 bases and J shed 4 bases, with 9 bases lying between them. CDR3 protein: CATSDRGGYGYTF. As DNA, the CDR3 is TGTGCCACCAGTGACCGCGGTGGCTATGGCTACACCTTC.

This rearrangement joins TRBV28 to TRBJ1-2; the match to TRBD1 covers 9 bases. Germline-derived CDR1 and CDR2 are MDHEN and SYDVKM. The V and J ends lost 3 bases and 4 bases, in that order; junction bases with no gene match: 6. The CDR3 is 15 residues long. This chain's CDR3 is CASSLGTGGVYGYTF. CDR3 in DNA: TGTGCCAGCAGTTTGGGAACAGGGGGCGTCTATGGCTACACCTTC.

The chain combines TRBV6-5 with TRBJ1-1; no firm D call. Trimming left V 3 bases short and J 1 base short, with 9 bases between. In germline, CDR1 is MNHEY, CDR2 SVGAGI. The CDR3 is 14 amino acids. The CDR3 sequence: CASSYSGSNTEAFF. CDR3 nucleotides: TGTGCCAGCAGTTATTCCGGGTCGAACACTGAAGCTTTCTTT.

This chain links TRBV28 with TRBJ2-7; D perhaps matches TRBD1 (5 bases). Germline CDR1 reads MDHEN; CDR2 reads SYDVKM. The V end was cut by 10 bases, the J end by 0 bases, with 16 bases between. CDR3 size: 14 residues. The CDR3 region is CATQTTTDSYEQYF. CDR3 nucleotide sequence: TGTGCCACCCAAACCACGACAGACTCCTACGAGCAGTACTTC.

The V and J genes are TRBV28 and TRBJ1-5, with 8 nucleotides matching TRBD1. The CDR3 is made up of 18 amino acids. The V and J ends lost 2 bases and 2 bases, in that order; junction bases with no gene match: 11. Per the germline V gene, CDR1 is MDHEN and CDR2 is SYDVKM. The CDR3 nucleotides are TGTGCCAGCAGTTTAAATGCGGAGGTGACAGGGGGCAATCAGCCCCAGCATTTT. Translating gives CASSLNAEVTGGNQPQHF.

The chain joins TRBV19 to TRBJ1-1; the D is unclear. CDR3 size: 12 residues. V lost 4 bases and J 10 bases, leaving 13 bases between the germline ends. The germline V gene encodes CDR1 LNHDA and CDR2 SQIVND (reference sequence). CDR3 sequence: CASSSQALAAFF. Here the CDR3 DNA reads TGTGCCAGTAGTAGCCAGGCTCTGGCAGCTTTCTTT.

The chain recombines TRBV28 with TRBJ2-3; no definite D call. Trimming pared 3 bases from V and 4 bases from J, leaving 11 bases between. The germline V gene encodes CDR1 MDHEN and CDR2 SYDVKM. CDR3 length: 14 residues. CDR3 nucleotides: TGTGCCAGCAGTTTGAGAGCGTTCGCAGATACGCAGTATTTT. This gives the protein CASSLRAFADTQYF.

This chain links TRBV24-1 with TRBJ2-3; 8 positions agree with TRBD1. V was clipped by 4 bases and J by 1 base; unmatched bases: 15. Germline V gene lookup returns CDR1 KGHDR and CDR2 SFDVKD. This CDR3 is built from 19 residues. The CDR3 region has the DNA TGTGCCACCAGTGACACACCCGGACAGGGAGCAAGGCGCACAGATACGCAGTATTTT. It yields the protein CATSDTPGQGARRTDTQYF.

The rearrangement uses TRBV7-9 and TRBJ1-5; 7 nucleotides line up with TRBD1. The junction had 12 bases not matched to a gene; V was cut back by 5 bases and J by 5 bases. CDR1 and CDR2 (germline): SEHNR, FQNEAQ (reference sequence). The CDR3 spans 16 residues. CDR3 residues: CASSPGTAMRDQPQHF. CDR3 in DNA: TGTGCCAGCAGCCCCGGGACAGCCATGAGAGATCAGCCCCAGCATTTT. The full variable domain, its missing parts supplied by reference TRBV7-9 and TRBJ1-5, is DTGVSQNPRHKITKRGQNVTFRCDPISEHNRLYWYRQTLGQGPEFLTYFQNEAQLEKSRLLSDRFSAERPKGSFSTLEIQRTEQGDSAMYLCASSPGTAMRDQPQHFGDGTRLSIL.

This sequence joins TRBV19 and TRBJ2-7, with 10 bases that match TRBD1. Germline V gene lookup returns CDR1 LNHDA and CDR2 SQIVND (reference sequence). The CDR3 extends over 13 amino acids. Unmatched junction bases numbered 3, after V lost 5 bases and J lost 5 bases. The CDR3 sequence is CASSSTGGDEQYF. The CDR3, as DNA: TGTGCCAGTAGTTCGACAGGGGGCGACGAGCAGTACTTC.

The chain carries TRBV10-3 and TRBJ2-7, with a tentative D call TRBD1 (5 bases). This CDR3 comprises 12 residues. Germline V lookup: CDR1 ENHRY, CDR2 SYGVKD. The V gene lost 3 bases and the J gene lost 4 bases, with 7 bases spanning the gap. CDR3 sequence (DNA): TGTGCCATCAGTGAAGGGGTTTACGAGCAGTACTTC. Residues: CAISEGVYEQYF.